This TCR beta chain was profiled in a study of cytomegalovirus exposure and HLA in healthy donors (dated by TCRdb to 2016 to 2017). Context from the whole study: In an earlier analysis of fewer than 750 of the donors, 250 to 350 Gb of sequence data and 90 million to 120 million unique TCR beta sequences from roughly 200 million T cells were reported. Roughly 310 gigabases of sequencing data and tens of millions of unique TCR sequences were included in an early release covering about 620 HLA-typed donors. To predict cytomegalovirus infection status, the study brought together high-throughput TCR immunosequencing, statistical association of individual TCRs with disease status, and machine learning. The genetic ancestry cluster associated with self-reported Caucasian donors included roughly four fifths of the roughly 410 genotyped donors. A later analysis re-analyzed previously published TCR beta repertoires from roughly 690 donors and added high-resolution HLA genotyping to study TCR occurrence patterns. Both class I and class II loci were covered by HLA typing, at four-digit resolution. The later analysis used no new phenotypic data to find candidate immune exposures, relying instead on TCR beta sequences and their occurrence across donors. Every repertoire in the discovery cohort had been generated on one and the same sequencing platform. To decide whether each TCR beta V gene segment behaved as functional or pseudogenic, an earlier analysis of approximately 600 of the donors relied on high-throughput TCR beta sequencing. Besides the first cohort of roughly 700 subjects, a separate validation cohort made up of 120 different subjects was used. The number of donors typed differed by locus, with 629-630 for A, B, C, DRB1 and DQB1, approximately 500 for DQA1, 606 for DPA1, and over 400 for DPB1. Among roughly 400 genotyped donors of the cohort, an average of 235,054 unique TCR beta nucleotide sequences were sequenced per donor, roughly a sixth of them non-productive. The study aimed to test whether signatures of past pathogen exposure could be identified by cataloging public T cell receptors. The study profiled the T cell repertoires of about 640 subjects by immunosequencing and related them to cytomegalovirus serostatus. Donor age, sex, ethnicity and CMV serostatus were compiled alongside the repertoire data. A later genetic analysis took genome-wide SNP genotypes for about 65% of the 666 donors and used that subset as a discovery cohort. Four to six DR-DQ haplotypes were handled as single units for association and clustering, since linkage in the cohort was strong. The paper as a whole reports these results and caveats: The only immune exposure information available for the cohort was CMV serostatus. At a false discovery rate of 0.05, a later analysis linked under 20,000 TCR beta sequences to specific HLA alleles. According to a later analysis, most CMV-associated TCR beta chains appeared to be HLA-restricted, and the HLA associations seemed to be driven largely by CMV exposure. A further reported finding was that TCR beta sequences accurately predicted the HLA-A and HLA-B alleles for most subjects in the first cohort. Several of the top co-occurrence clusters appeared to be linked to parvovirus B19, influenza, CMV and Epstein-Barr virus, according to a later analysis. Cytomegalovirus status was reported to be diagnosed by the classifier with high specificity and sensitivity in both the original and validation cohorts. Some IMGT-functional V segments, including TRBV6-2 and TRBV6-3, could not be distinguished by the 87-base-pair reads and were therefore excluded. In a later analysis, the rate of TCR association differed among HLA loci, with DRB1 alleles having the most associated TCRs and HLA-C alleles having the fewest. Correlated functional status among segregating V segments might reflect linkage disequilibrium, but an unknown experimental factor could not be ruled out. Only TCR beta chains were sequenced in this cohort, and the absence of alpha or paired-chain data limited detectable features. In vitro tests confirmed that a few of the cytomegalovirus-associated TCR beta chains recognize cytomegalovirus antigens. V-gene and J-gene trimming of TCR beta chains was associated with a missense DCLRE1C variant in a later genetic analysis, and the association was replicated in an independent cohort. Assigning TCR associations to individual alleles was difficult when HLA alleles, especially DR and DQ, strongly co-occurred. Most TCR sequences were observed very rarely across donors, whereas some public TCRs were present in many individuals. HLA typing was unavailable for some donors at each locus, so association tests used only the typed subset. The study listed 150 to 200 TCR beta chains as associated with cytomegalovirus. Broadly in line with IMGT annotations, most TCR beta V segments showed up in productive rearrangements about 87% or about 30% of the time in an earlier analysis of a few hundred of the donors. In a later genetic analysis, fewer N-insertions in productive TCRs were reported among donors in an Asian-associated ancestry cluster than the approximately 710-donor mean. Because counts were too low, approximately 18 rarely observed V segments, including chromosome 9 orphons, were excluded from the earlier analysis of fewer than 650 of the donors. In a later analysis, HLA-associated TCR beta chains were found to be more clonally expanded and to have lower generation probabilities than equally common non-associated chains. The authors suggested that the approach could potentially be extended to other disease states and immunological phenotypes. A cluster of highly shared sequence variants was judged likely to be a technical artifact of the sequencing pipeline. The presence/absence analyses assumed that sequencing depth was roughly uniform across donors, and that assumption may not be true.

Libraries were made using the immunoSEQ multiplex PCR assay. A mixture of 60 forward primers for TCR Vbeta segments and 13 reverse primers for TCR Jbeta segments was used in the multiplex PCR. The CDR3 region of rearranged TCR beta genes was amplified from genomic DNA by a multiplex PCR assay. Amplified TCR beta libraries were sequenced as 87-base-pair reads on the Illumina HiSeq System. The source study handled its data this way. A later analysis tallied 75 million to 85 million unique TCR beta chains across the 700 or so repertoires, and about 12 million of those chains were shared by two or more donors. To remove PCR and sequencing errors, raw reads were error-corrected and collapsed into unique sequences using a nearest-neighbor algorithm that merged closely related sequences. To assign V, D and J gene segments, CDR3 sequences were aligned to IMGT reference sequences. For a sequence to be retained, a match of at least six nucleotides to both a V gene segment and a J gene segment was required. Rearrangements were called productive when the CDR3 lacked stop codons and stayed in frame with V and J; all others were non-productive. Following IMGT convention, CDR3 was defined as the stretch from the second conserved V-encoded cysteine to the conserved J-encoded phenylalanine. The earlier analysis of roughly 590 of the donors excluded sequences that lacked an unambiguous match to a single V gene segment. In an earlier analysis of some 590 of the donors, a V segment was called functional when productive rearrangements were above 56.7%, and segregating when the standard deviation between donors exceeded 5%. To diagnose cytomegalovirus status from the catalog of TCR beta chain sequences, a statistical classification framework was built. A later analysis assigned V and J genes by comparing TCR nucleotide sequences with IMGT/GENE-DB human TR gene sequences. Using the TCRdist pipeline, a later analysis assigned CDR3 sequences along with most-parsimonious VDJ recombination scenarios. A later analysis defined each TCR beta chain by its CDR3 amino acid sequence plus V-gene family, and excluded reads lacking a unique V-gene family. In a later analysis, 450 to 600 highly shared, low-generation-probability nucleotide sequences were removed to address suspected cross-contamination and a sequencing artifact. In a later analysis, a clonal expansion index for each public chain was calculated from normalized within-repertoire ranks of inferred template counts. Generation probabilities in a later analysis came from a VDJ recombination model fitted to out-of-frame rearrangements, and those results were checked against IGoR. In a later analysis, hypergeometric tests were used to score TCR-TCR, TCR-HLA and TCR-CMV co-occurrence, with a repertoire-size bias correction applied to TCR pairs. In a later analysis, false discovery rates were estimated by permuting HLA or CMV assignments 20 times. In a later analysis, co-occurring TCRs were grouped using DBSCAN, and TCRdist sequence similarity was added for clustering within HLA-allele-positive subsets. For co-occurrence clustering, repertoires with fewer than 30,000 or more than 120,000 public chains were excluded, along with five or six repertoires with anomalous nucleotide sharing. The source is immuneACCESS, and TCRdb retained only in-frame sequences with V and J called. Part of the clones is not carried over; for the studies checked, unresolved V genes explain less than half of this, and the remainder is unexplained. V, J and clone size are taken as reported in that table, and D and trimming were inferred from the DNA itself. The sample table contains some 150,000 clones; only one count was recorded for approximately 9% of them. Together, the top ten hold roughly 7.2% of the sample.

The cohort consisted of 600 to 750 healthy bone marrow donors. At the time of sampling, all cohort members were nominally healthy, though unrecorded immune exposures were likely present. The donor was CMV seropositive and was included in the group of 250 to 350 seropositive cohort members. A peripheral blood sample was collected from each donor, and TCR beta sequencing was performed on peripheral blood mononuclear cells. The Qiagen DNeasy Blood Extraction Kit was used to extract genomic DNA from the blood cell samples. The CDR3 has 18 amino acids, counting the end cysteine and phenylalanine. The read is trimmed to its CDR3 DNA, 54 bases read in frame from base 1. Germline trimming amounts to 0 bases on V and 7 bases on J, with 14 as the count of junction bases outside the gene matches. Per the germline V gene (reference sequence), LNHNV is the CDR1 and YYDKDF is the CDR2. About this clone itself: This clone's antigen is unknown. Base qualities were left out, and no much larger clone turns up one base away.

The sample comprised PBMCs. This clonotype originated in a woman aged 40 to 50 in good health and CMV-seropositive. This receptor chain uses TRBV15 and TRBJ2-1; 8 bases in the middle match TRBD2. The nucleotide sequence reads TGTGCCACCAGCAGAGATTTAACCGACGGGGGGGGCGGGAATGAGCAGTTCTTC. It codes for CATSRDLTDGGGGNEQFF.